Below are 7 T cell receptor beta chains sequenced from a single sample in a study of blood T cell repertoires in COVID-19. Profiling relied on immunoSEQ multiplex PCR, and the TCRdb table lists in-frame clones only, not all of them. The profile shows some 170,000 clones, about 90% of them singletons. The sample comprised PBMCs or T cells enriched from blood (not recorded which). These receptors were taken from a human donor with acute COVID-19. The donor label of this sample is uncertain.

The chain has TRBV3-1 (or the pseudogene TRBV3-2) and TRBJ2-2, with D possibly being TRBD1 (6 bases). The V gene's germline CDR1 is LGHDT and CDR2 YNNKEL (reference sequence). The V and J ends lost 4 bases and 6 bases respectively, with 18 bases between them. CDR3 length equals 16 residues. CDR3 residues: CASSPSRGGGSGELFF. The CDR3 region has the DNA TGTGCCAGCAGCCCCTCTAGAGGGGGTGGGTCCGGGGAGCTGTTTTTT.

The chain recombines TRBV15 with TRBJ2-7, with TRBD2 matching 8 bases. In germline, CDR1 is LNHNV, CDR2 YYDKDF (reference sequence). The V and J ends lost 4 bases and 7 bases, in that order; junction bases with no gene match: 6. The CDR3 sequence is 13 residues long. CDR3 residues: CATSKRGLEEQYF. CDR3 nucleotide sequence: TGTGCCACCAGCAAGAGGGGACTAGAGGAGCAGTACTTC.

V gene TRBV5-1 combines with J gene TRBJ1-1; 9 nucleotides line up with TRBD1. From germline, CDR1 is SGHRS and CDR2 YFSETQ. Trimming at V came to 5 bases and at J to 0 bases, leaving 8 bases not matched to a gene. The CDR3 contains 16 residues. In DNA form, the CDR3 reads TGCGCCAGCAGGGGGACAGGGAGTTCGGTGAACACTGAAGCTTTCTTT. This codes for CASRGTGSSVNTEAFF.

This clone was observed a handful of times. The chain carries TRBV7-8 and TRBJ1-3; the match to TRBD1 covers 7 bases. The J segment lost 0 bases and the V segment lost 5 bases, leaving 19 bases of the junction unmatched. This CDR3 has 20 amino acids. Germline values: CDR1 SGHVS, CDR2 FQNEAQ. The CDR3 DNA reads as TGTGCCAGCAGCGTAAAACAGGGGATGAGACCTGACATCTCTGGAAACACCATATATTTT. This translates into CASSVKQGMRPDISGNTIYF.

This chain joins TRBV21-1 and TRBJ2-1; TRBD2 reflects the table's D call only, with no check against the DNA. TRBV21-1 is tagged as a pseudogene. The CDR3 contains 13 residues. CDR3 loop: CASKRGDYNEQFF. The CDR3, as DNA: TGTGCCAGCAAGCGGGGGGACTACAATGAGCAGTTCTTC.

The chain joins TRBV24-1 to TRBJ2-1, with D possibly matching TRBD1 (6 bases). The CDR3 has 13 residues. CDR1 is KGHDR and CDR2 is SFDVKD in the germline V gene. V was shortened by 6 bases and J by 4 bases, with 9 bases between the two germline ends. CDR3 protein: CATSKDRYNEQFF. DNA for the CDR3: TGTGCCACCAGTAAGGACAGATACAATGAGCAGTTCTTC.

This chain joins TRBV28 and TRBJ1-1; D call uncertain. Germline V gene lookup returns CDR1 MDHEN and CDR2 SYDVKM. The CDR3 sequence is 13 residues long. Trimming left V 6 bases short and J 11 bases short, with 19 bases between. The CDR3 DNA sequence: TGTGCCAGCAGCTCTAGGTTCCGATTAGCTGCTTTCTTT. This sequence encodes CASSSRFRLAAFF.